The 12 T cell receptor beta chains reported below all come from one sample, sequenced in a study of memory CD8 T cells in hepatitis C reinfection (dated by TCRdb to the late 2010s). To prepare the library, the immunoSEQ multiplex PCR assay was applied. TCRdb took this table from immuneACCESS and kept in-frame rearrangements with V and J called. Such tables lack part of the clones; where checked against another copy, unresolved V genes explain under half of the gap, and the rest is unexplained. The sample table contains over 2,000 clones; only one count was recorded for 85% to 90% of them. The top ten clones comprise 21% of the sample. The meaning of the sample's time point label: peak reinfection, 3 to 8 weeks after reinfection detection. TCR sequencing was performed on the sorted cells directly ex vivo, without any in vitro expansion beforehand. Sample: naive CD8+ T cells sorted from blood. The cell subset or site label, read with the paper, signifies: total naive CD8+CD45RO- T cells. These receptors all come from a man aged 50 to 59 with hepatitis C virus infection.

The chain uses TRBV10-3 and TRBJ2-5; 11 bases align to TRBD2. Trimming took 6 bases from V and 2 from J; bases not matched to a gene: 5. Germline-derived CDR1 and CDR2 are ENHRY and SYGVKD. The CDR3 has 15 amino acids. The CDR3 is CAIRGTSGQQETQYF. As DNA, the CDR3 is TGTGCCATCAGGGGGACTAGCGGACAGCAAGAGACCCAGTACTTC.

This sequence joins TRBV5-8 and TRBJ1-1; maybe TRBD1 (6 bases). The CDR3 is 16 amino acids. V was cut by 5 bases and J by 1 base, with 18 bases left in between. Germline loops: CDR1 SGHTS, CDR2 YDEGEE. This chain's CDR3 is CASRDWGGAENTEAFF. CDR3 nucleotide sequence: TGTGCCAGCAGGGATTGGGGGGGGGCGGAGAACACTGAAGCTTTCTTT.

The chain has TRBV7-3 and TRBJ2-1; 7 positions match TRBD2. V was pared by 10 bases and J by 2 bases, with 14 bases of the junction left unmatched. This CDR3 spans 16 amino acids. CDR1 and CDR2 from the germline V gene are SGHTA and FQGTGA. The CDR3 coding sequence is TGTGCCACCGCTATTGGGGAGGGAGGCCCCTACAATGAGCAGTTCTTC. It codes for CATAIGEGGPYNEQFF. The entire variable domain, with the rest obtained from reference TRBV7-3 and TRBJ2-1, is as follows: GAGVSQTPSNKVTEKGKYVELRCDPISGHTALYWYRQSLGQGPEFLIYFQGTGAADDSGLPNDRFFAVRPEGSVSTLKIQRTERGDSAVYLCATAIGEGGPYNEQFFGPGTRLTVL.

The chain links TRBV4-2 to TRBJ1-2, with unresolved D. Germline values: CDR1 LGHNA, CDR2 YNFKEQ. V shed 5 bases and J shed 6 bases, with 7 bases lying between them. This CDR3 is 11 amino acids long. CDR3 bases: TGTGCCAGCAGCGGAGCGAATGGCTACACCTTC. It codes for CASSGANGYTF.

The V and J genes are TRBV27 and TRBJ2-7; D call uncertain. V was clipped by 6 bases and J by 3 bases, with 12 bases between them. The CDR3 is made up of 13 amino acids. The germline V gene has CDR1 MNHEY and CDR2 SMNVEV (reference sequence). CDR3 region: CASSRQGSYEQYF. CDR3 bases: TGTGCCAGCAGCAGGCAAGGCAGCTACGAGCAGTACTTC.

The chain carries TRBV9 and TRBJ2-7; no clear D. Germline CDR1 reads SGDLS; CDR2 reads YYNGEE. V shed 0 bases and J shed 1 base, with 11 bases lying between them. The CDR3 extends over 15 amino acids. CDR3: CASSVVPGSSYEQYF. The DNA of the CDR3 is TGTGCCAGCAGCGTAGTTCCAGGATCATCCTACGAGCAGTACTTC.

The chain combines TRBV13 with TRBJ2-1; the match to TRBD1 covers 8 bases. The CDR3 has 16 amino acids. CDR1 is PRHDT and CDR2 is FYEKMQ in the germline V gene (reference sequence). With 0 bases clipped from V and 8 bases from J, the junction kept 9 bases outside the gene matches. The CDR3, as DNA: TGTGCCAGCAGCTTAGGGACAGGGGAATTAATCCATGAGCAGTTCTTC. It yields the protein CASSLGTGELIHEQFF.

This chain joins TRBV4-1 and TRBJ2-5; no firm D call. The J call is uncertain, as TRBJ2-7 better fits the DNA end. The CDR3 extends over 14 amino acids. Looked up from germline, CDR1 is MGHRA and CDR2 is YSYEKL. The DNA for the CDR3 is TGCGCCAGCAGCCAAGAGTCAGGTTTCTACGAGCAGTACTTC. Its protein product is CASSQESGFYEQYF.

The chain combines TRBV9 with TRBJ2-1, with TRBD2 matching over 8 bases. Losses at the gene ends were 1 base for V and 1 base for J; bases not matched to a gene: 1. This CDR3 has 15 amino acids. CDR1 SGDLS and CDR2 YYNGEE come from the germline V gene. For the CDR3, the DNA is TGTGCCAGCAGCGTATCGGGAGGGTCCTACAATGAGCAGTTCTTC. It yields the protein CASSVSGGSYNEQFF.

This chain links TRBV7-9 with TRBJ2-3; TRBD1 aligns across 8 bases. The CDR3 covers 14 residues. The germline V gene encodes CDR1 SEHNR and CDR2 FQNEAQ (reference sequence). J lost 1 base, V lost 3 bases, and 0 bases had no gene match. This CDR3 reads CASSLGQGTDTQYF. The CDR3 DNA is TGTGCCAGCAGCTTGGGACAGGGCACAGATACGCAGTATTTT.

The chain recombines TRBV27 with TRBJ2-1; TRBD1 might be the D (5 bases). Trimming removed 6 bases at V and 8 bases at J, with 14 bases between. This CDR3 has 13 amino acids. The germline CDR1 and CDR2 sequences are MNHEY and SMNVEV (reference sequence). The CDR3 spells CASRILTEDEQFF. The CDR3 coding sequence is TGTGCCAGCAGGATACTGACAGAGGATGAGCAGTTCTTC.

The gene calls are TRBV15 and TRBJ2-1, with 12 nucleotides matching TRBD2. The CDR3 extends over 15 amino acids. Germline-derived CDR1 and CDR2 are LNHNV and YYDKDF (reference sequence). Germline trimming cut 3 bases from V and 7 bases from J; bases unmatched to any gene: 4. This CDR3 reads CATSSGLAGGNEQFF. The CDR3 DNA sequence: TGTGCCACCAGCAGTGGGCTAGCGGGAGGGAATGAGCAGTTCTTC.